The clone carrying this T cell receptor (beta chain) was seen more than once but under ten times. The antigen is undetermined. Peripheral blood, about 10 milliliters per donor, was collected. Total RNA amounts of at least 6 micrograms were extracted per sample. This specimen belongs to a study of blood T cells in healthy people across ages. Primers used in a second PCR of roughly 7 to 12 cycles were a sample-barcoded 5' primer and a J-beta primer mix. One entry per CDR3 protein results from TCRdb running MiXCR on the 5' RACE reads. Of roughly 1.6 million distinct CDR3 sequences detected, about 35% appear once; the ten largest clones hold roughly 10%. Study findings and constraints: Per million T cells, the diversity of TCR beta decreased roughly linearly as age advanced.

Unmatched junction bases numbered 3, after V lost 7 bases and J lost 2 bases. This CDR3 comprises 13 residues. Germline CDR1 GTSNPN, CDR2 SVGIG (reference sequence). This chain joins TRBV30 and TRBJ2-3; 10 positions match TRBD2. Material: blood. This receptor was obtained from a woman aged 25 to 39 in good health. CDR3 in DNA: TGTGCCTTAGCGGGGGGACTCACAGATACGCAGTATTTT. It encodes CALAGGLTDTQYF.